This T cell receptor (beta chain) derives from a study of blood T cell repertoires in COVID-19. Looking at the study overall: The samples span acute and convalescent COVID-19 from the United States, Italy and Spain.

In the original analysis: Scientists estimated how many nucleated cells there were by amplifying reference gene primers. Sequencing used immunoSEQ multiplex PCR; TCRdb keeps in-frame clones, though not all of them. V and J calls and clone size are given by that table; D and trimming were obtained from the DNA. The sample shows 250,000 to 350,000 clones, about 90% of them seen only once. During active infection, Seattle patients enrolled and were then monitored through disease. The origin of this receptor is a woman in her 30s with COVID-19, enrolled during active disease. Source material: peripheral blood.

The CDR3 loop is CASSPRGRNTEAFF. The DNA for the CDR3 is TGTGCCAGCAGCCCCAGGGGGCGGAACACTGAAGCTTTCTTT. The rearrangement uses TRBV13 and TRBJ1-1; TRBD1 agrees at 8 bases. The germline V gene encodes CDR1 PRHDT and CDR2 FYEKMQ (reference sequence). Unmatched junction bases numbered 3, after V lost 5 bases and J lost 1 base. The CDR3 has 14 residues.